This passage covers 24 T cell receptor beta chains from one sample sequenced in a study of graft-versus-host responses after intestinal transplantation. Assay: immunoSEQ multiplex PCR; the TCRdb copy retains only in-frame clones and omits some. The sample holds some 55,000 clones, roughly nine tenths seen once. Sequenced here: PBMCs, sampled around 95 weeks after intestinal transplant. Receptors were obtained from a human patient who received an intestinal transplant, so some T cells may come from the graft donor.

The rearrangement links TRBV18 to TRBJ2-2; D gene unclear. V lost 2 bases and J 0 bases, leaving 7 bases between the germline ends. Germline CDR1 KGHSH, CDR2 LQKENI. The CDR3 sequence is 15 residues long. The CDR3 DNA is TGTGCCAGCTCACCAGGGGTTCCGAACACCGGGGAGCTGTTTTTT. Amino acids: CASSPGVPNTGELFF.

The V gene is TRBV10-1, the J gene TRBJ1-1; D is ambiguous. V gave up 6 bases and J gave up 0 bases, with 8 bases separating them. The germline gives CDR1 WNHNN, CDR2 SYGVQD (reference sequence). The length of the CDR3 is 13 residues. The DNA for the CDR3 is TGCGCCAGCAGAGGTGGTTTGAACACTGAAGCTTTCTTT. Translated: CASRGGLNTEAFF.

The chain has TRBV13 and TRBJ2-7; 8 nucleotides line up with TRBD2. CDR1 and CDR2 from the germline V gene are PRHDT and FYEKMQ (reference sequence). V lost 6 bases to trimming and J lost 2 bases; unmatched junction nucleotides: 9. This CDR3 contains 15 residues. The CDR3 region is CASSSPGLGAYEQYF. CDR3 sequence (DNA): TGTGCCAGCAGTTCCCCGGGACTAGGGGCCTACGAGCAGTACTTC.

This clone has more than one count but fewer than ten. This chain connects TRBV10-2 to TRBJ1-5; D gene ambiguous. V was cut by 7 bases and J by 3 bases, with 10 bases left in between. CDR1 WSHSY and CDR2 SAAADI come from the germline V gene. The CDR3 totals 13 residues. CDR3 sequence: CASTREYNQPQHF. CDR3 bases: TGCGCCAGCACCCGAGAGTACAATCAGCCCCAGCATTTT.

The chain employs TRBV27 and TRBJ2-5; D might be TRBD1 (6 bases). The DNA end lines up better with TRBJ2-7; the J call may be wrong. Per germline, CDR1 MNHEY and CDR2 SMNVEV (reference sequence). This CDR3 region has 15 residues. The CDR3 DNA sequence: TGTGCCAGCAGTTGGCGGACAGCTACCACCTACGAGCAGTACTTC. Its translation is CASSWRTATTYEQYF.

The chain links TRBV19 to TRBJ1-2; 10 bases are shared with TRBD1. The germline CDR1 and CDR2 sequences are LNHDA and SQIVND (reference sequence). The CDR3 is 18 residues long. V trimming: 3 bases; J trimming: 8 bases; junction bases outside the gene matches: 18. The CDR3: CASSIFPTGGGGQHGYTF. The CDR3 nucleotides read TGTGCCAGTAGTATCTTCCCGACAGGGGGCGGTGGACAACACGGCTACACCTTC.

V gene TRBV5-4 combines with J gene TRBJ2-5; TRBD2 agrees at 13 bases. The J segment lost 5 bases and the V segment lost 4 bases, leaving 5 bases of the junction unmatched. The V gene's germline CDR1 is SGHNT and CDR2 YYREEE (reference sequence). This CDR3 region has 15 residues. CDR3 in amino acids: CASSQTSGGAETQYF. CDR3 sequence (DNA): TGTGCCAGCAGCCAAACTAGCGGGGGGGCTGAGACCCAGTACTTC.

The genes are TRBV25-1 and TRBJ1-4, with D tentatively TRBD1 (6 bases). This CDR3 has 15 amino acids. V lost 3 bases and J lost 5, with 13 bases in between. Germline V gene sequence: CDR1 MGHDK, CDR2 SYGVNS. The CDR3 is CASSERGVGNEKLFF. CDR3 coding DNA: TGTGCCAGCAGTGAGAGGGGGGTCGGCAATGAAAAACTGTTTTTT. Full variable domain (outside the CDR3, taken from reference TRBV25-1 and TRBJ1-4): EADIYQTPRYLVIGTGKKITLECSQTMGHDKMYWYQQDPGMELHLIHYSYGVNSTEKGDLSSESTVSRIRTEHFPLTLESARPSHTSQYLCASSERGVGNEKLFFGSGTQLSVL.

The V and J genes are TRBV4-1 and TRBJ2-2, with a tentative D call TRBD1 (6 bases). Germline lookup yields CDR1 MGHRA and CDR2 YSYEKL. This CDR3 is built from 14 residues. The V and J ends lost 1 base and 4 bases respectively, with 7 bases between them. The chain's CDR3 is CASSQGQVTGELFF. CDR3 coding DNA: TGCGCCAGCAGCCAAGGACAGGTCACCGGGGAGCTGTTTTTT.

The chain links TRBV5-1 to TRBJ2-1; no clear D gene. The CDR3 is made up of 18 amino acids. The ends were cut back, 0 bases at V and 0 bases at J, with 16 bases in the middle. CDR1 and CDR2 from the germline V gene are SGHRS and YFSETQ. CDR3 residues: CASSLGRGLDSSYNEQFF. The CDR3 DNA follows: TGCGCCAGCAGCTTGGGGCGAGGTTTGGATAGCTCCTACAATGAGCAGTTCTTC.

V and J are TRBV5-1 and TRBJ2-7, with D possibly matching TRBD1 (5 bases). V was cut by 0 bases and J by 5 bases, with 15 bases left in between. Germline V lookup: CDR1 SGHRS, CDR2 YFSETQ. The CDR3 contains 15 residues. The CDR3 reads CASSLGSGRWNEQYF. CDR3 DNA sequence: TGCGCCAGCAGCTTGGGGTCAGGGCGGTGGAACGAGCAGTACTTC. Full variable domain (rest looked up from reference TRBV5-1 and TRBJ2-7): KAGVTQTPRYLIKTRGQQVTLSCSPISGHRSVSWYQQTPGQGLQFLFEYFSETQRNKGNFPGRFSGRQFSNSRSEMNVSTLELGDSALYLCASSLGSGRWNEQYFGPGTRLTVT.

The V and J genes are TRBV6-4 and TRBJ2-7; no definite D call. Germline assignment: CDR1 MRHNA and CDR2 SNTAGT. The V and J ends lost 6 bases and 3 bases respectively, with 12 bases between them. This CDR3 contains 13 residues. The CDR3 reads CASSPEVGYEQYF. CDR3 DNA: TGTGCCAGCAGCCCCGAGGTGGGCTACGAGCAGTACTTC.

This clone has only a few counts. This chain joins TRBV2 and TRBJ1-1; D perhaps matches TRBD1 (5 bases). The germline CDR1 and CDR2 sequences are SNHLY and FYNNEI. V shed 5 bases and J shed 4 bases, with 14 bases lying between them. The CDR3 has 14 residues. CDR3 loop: CASSPREGSTEAFF. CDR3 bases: TGTGCCAGCAGTCCCAGGGAGGGCAGCACTGAAGCTTTCTTT. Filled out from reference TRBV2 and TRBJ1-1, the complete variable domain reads EPEVTQTPSHQVTQMGQEVILRCVPISNHLYFYWYRQILGQKVEFLVSFYNNEISEKSEIFDDQFSVERPDGSNFTLKIRSTKLEDSAMYFCASSPREGSTEAFFGQGTRLTVV.

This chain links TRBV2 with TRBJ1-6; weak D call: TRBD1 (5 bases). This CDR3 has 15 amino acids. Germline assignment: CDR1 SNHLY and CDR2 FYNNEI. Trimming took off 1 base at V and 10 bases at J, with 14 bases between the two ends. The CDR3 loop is CASSEVTAGTSPLHF. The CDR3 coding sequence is TGTGCCAGCAGTGAAGTGACAGCGGGAACCTCACCCCTCCACTTT.

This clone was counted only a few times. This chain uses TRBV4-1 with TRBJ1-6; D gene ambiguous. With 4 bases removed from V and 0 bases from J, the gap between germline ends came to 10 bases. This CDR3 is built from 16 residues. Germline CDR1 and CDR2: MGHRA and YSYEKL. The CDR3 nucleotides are TGCGCCAGCAGCCCTGAATGGAGCTCCTATAATTCACCCCTCCACTTT. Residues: CASSPEWSSYNSPLHF.

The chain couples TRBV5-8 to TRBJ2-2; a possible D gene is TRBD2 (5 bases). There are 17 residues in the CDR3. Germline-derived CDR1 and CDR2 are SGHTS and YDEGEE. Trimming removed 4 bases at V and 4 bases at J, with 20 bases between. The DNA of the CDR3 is TGTGCCAGCAGCGCCAAACTAGGAGTCGCCGCCACCGGGGAGCTGTTTTTT. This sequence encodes CASSAKLGVAATGELFF.

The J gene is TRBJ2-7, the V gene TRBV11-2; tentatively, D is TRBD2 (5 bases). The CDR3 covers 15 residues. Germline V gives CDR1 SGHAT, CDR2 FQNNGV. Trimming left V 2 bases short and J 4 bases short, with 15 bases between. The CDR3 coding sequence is TGTGCCAGCAGCTTAAGTTCCGGGATGGGGTACGAGCAGTACTTC. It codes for CASSLSSGMGYEQYF.

In DNA, the CDR3 is TGTGCCAGCAGCAAGTCCCGGGACCGCAATCCCTACGAGCAGTACTTC. Its protein is CASSKSRDRNPYEQYF. The chain is built from TRBV21-1 and TRBJ2-7. TRBV21-1 is an annotated pseudogene. CDR3 length: 16 amino acids.

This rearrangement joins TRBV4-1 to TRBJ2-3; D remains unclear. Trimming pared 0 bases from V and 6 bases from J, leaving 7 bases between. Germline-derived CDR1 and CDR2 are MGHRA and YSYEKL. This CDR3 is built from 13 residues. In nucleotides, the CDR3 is TGCGCCAGCAGCCAAGAGTACGGTGATACGCAGTATTTT. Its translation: CASSQEYGDTQYF.

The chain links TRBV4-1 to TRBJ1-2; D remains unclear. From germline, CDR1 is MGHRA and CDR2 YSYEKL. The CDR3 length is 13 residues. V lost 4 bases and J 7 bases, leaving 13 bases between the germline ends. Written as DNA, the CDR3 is TGCGCCAGCAGCCCCCTTCAGACGGGTGGCTACACCTTC. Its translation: CASSPLQTGGYTF.

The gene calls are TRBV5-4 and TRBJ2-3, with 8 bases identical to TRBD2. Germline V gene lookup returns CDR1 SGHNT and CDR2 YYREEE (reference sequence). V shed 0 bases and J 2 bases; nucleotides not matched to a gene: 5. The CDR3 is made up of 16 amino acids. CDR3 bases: TGTGCCAGCAGCTTGGAGGGCGGGGGGTCCACAGATACGCAGTATTTT. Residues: CASSLEGGGSTDTQYF.

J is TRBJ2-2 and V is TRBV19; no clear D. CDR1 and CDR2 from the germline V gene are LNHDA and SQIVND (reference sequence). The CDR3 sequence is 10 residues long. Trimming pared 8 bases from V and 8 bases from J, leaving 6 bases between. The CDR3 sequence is CASLGGELFF. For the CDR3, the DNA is TGTGCCAGTTTAGGAGGGGAGCTGTTTTTT.

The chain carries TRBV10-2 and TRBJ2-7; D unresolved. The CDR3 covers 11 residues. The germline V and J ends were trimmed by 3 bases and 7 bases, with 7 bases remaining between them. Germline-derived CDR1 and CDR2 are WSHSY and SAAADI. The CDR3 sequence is CASSDGPEQYF. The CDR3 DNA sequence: TGCGCCAGCAGTGACGGTCCTGAGCAGTACTTC.

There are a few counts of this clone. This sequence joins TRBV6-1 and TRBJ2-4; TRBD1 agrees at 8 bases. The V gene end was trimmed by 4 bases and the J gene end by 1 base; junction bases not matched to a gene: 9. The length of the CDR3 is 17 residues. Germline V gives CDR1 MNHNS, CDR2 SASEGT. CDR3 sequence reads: CASSGFAGGAAKNIQYF. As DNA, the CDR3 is TGTGCCAGCAGTGGATTTGCAGGGGGCGCCGCCAAAAACATTCAGTACTTC.